The 29 T cell receptor beta chains in this list originate from one sample, sequenced in a study of T cells expressing NK-cell markers. TCRdb derives one entry per CDR3 protein from the 5' RACE reads, leaving out DNA. The sample table includes about 460,000 distinct CDR3 sequences. What was sequenced was blood T cells: a sorted CD56 or NKG2C T cell subset, CD4+ or CD8+ T cells, or bulk PBMC T cells (not recorded which). These TCRs come from a woman aged 45-60 years in good health.

The chain combines TRBV10-2 with TRBJ2-5; the TCRdb call, TRBD2, lacks DNA for checking. Per germline, CDR1 WSHSY and CDR2 SAAADI. This CDR3 is 18 amino acids long. CDR3 loop: CASSAPSGLVAGVETQYF.

The V gene is TRBV7-9, the J gene TRBJ2-4; TCRdb reports TRBD2, a call that lacks DNA to check it against. Germline V gene data show CDR1 as SEHNR and CDR2 as FQNEAQ (reference sequence). There are 13 residues in the CDR3. CDR3 amino acids: CASSETRLNIQYF.

The chain is built from TRBV7-8 and TRBJ2-7. The CDR3 runs to 11 residues. From germline, CDR1 is SGHVS and CDR2 FQNEAQ. CDR3 amino acids: CASSWGSEQYF. Complete variable domain (other parts from reference TRBV7-8 and TRBJ2-7): GAGVSQSPRYKVAKRGQDVALRCDPISGHVSLFWYQQALGQGPEFLTYFQNEAQLDKSGLPSDRFFAERPEGSVSTLKIQRTQQEDSAVYLCASSWGSEQYFGPGTRLTVT.

The chain uses TRBV11-2 and TRBJ1-6. The CDR3 runs 14 residues. The germline CDR1 and CDR2 sequences are SGHAT and FQNNGV. The CDR3 sequence is CASSLRGGSSPLHF.

The rearrangement links TRBV11-3 to TRBJ2-2; TCRdb selects TRBD2, and the lack of DNA leaves this call unchecked. The CDR3 runs 15 residues. The germline gives CDR1 SGHNT, CDR2 YENEEA. The CDR3 reads CASSSLAGNTGELFF.

The chain combines TRBV5-1 with TRBJ2-1; TCRdb reports TRBD1, a call that lacks DNA to check it against. The CDR3 totals 16 residues. Germline V lookup: CDR1 SGHRS, CDR2 YFSETQ. The CDR3 protein is CASSPGEGQNYNEQFF.

CDR3 residues: CASSFSGASNTQYF. The V gene is TRBV27, the J gene TRBJ2-3. The CDR3 contains 14 residues. Looked up from germline, CDR1 is MNHEY and CDR2 is SMNVEV (reference sequence).

The chain combines TRBV10-3 with TRBJ1-3. The CDR3 loop spans 16 amino acids. The germline V gene has CDR1 ENHRY and CDR2 SYGVKD. The CDR3 loop is CAISESDRFSGNTIYF.

This chain links TRBV30 with TRBJ2-4. Germline V gene data show CDR1 as GTSNPN and CDR2 as SVGIG (reference sequence). The CDR3 is 12 amino acids. The CDR3 is CAWSQDINIQYF.

This sequence joins TRBV7-9 and TRBJ2-1; TCRdb's D call, TRBD2, is unchecked because there is no DNA. Germline values: CDR1 SEHNR, CDR2 FQNEAQ (reference sequence). The CDR3 totals 16 residues. The CDR3 region is CASSLERALAGVEQFF.

V usage is TRBV6-6 and J usage is TRBJ1-2; the D gene TCRdb calls, TRBD1, cannot be checked with no DNA. CDR1 MNHNY and CDR2 SVGAGI come from the germline V gene (reference sequence). The CDR3 extends over 11 amino acids. The CDR3 loop reads CASNFQGGYTF.

V gene TRBV24-1 combines with J gene TRBJ2-2; the TCRdb D gene call, TRBD1, has no DNA to confirm it. The CDR3 covers 16 residues. Germline V lookup: CDR1 KGHDR, CDR2 SFDVKD. The CDR3 is CATSDFGQGGPGELFF.

This chain connects TRBV6-5 to TRBJ1-1. The CDR3 covers 14 residues. Germline V gene data show CDR1 as MNHEY and CDR2 as SVGAGI. The CDR3 loop reads CASSYWGRNTEAFF.

V is TRBV29-1 and J is TRBJ2-1; TCRdb proposes TRBD2, but this gene call is untestable without DNA. This CDR3 region has 13 residues. From germline, CDR1 is SQVTM and CDR2 ANQGSEA. The CDR3 region is CSAETRTYNEQFF.

The chain has TRBV4-1 and TRBJ2-1; TCRdb lists TRBD2, though no DNA is available to test this call. Germline V gene data show CDR1 as MGHRA and CDR2 as YSYEKL. The CDR3 is 16 amino acids. The CDR3 reads CASRSIAGGSYNEQFF.

The gene calls are TRBV10-3 and TRBJ1-2; checking the TCRdb D call of TRBD1 is not possible without DNA. CDR1 is ENHRY, CDR2 SYGVKD, per germline. The CDR3 consists of 11 residues. The CDR3 region is CAITGGYGYTF.

V and J are TRBV27 and TRBJ2-1. This CDR3 has 14 residues. The germline CDR1 and CDR2 sequences are MNHEY and SMNVEV (reference sequence). The CDR3 protein is CASMVAVTYNEQFF.

The V call is TRBV12-3 or TRBV12-4, the J call TRBJ2-2. The CDR3 has 11 amino acids. This chain's CDR3 is CATGFTGELFF.

The V and J genes are TRBV20-1 and TRBJ2-4. The CDR3 is 15 residues long. Germline CDR1 and CDR2: DFQATT and SNEGSKA (reference sequence). The CDR3: CSAYKSGLAKNIQYF.

The gene calls are TRBV14 and TRBJ1-4. The V gene's germline CDR1 is SGHDN and CDR2 FVKESK. CDR3 size: 14 residues. The CDR3 spells CASSPRGPARKLFF.

The V gene is TRBV4-1, the J gene TRBJ2-1; TCRdb returns TRBD2, unconfirmable since there is no DNA. This CDR3 has 15 residues. CDR1 is MGHRA and CDR2 is YSYEKL in the germline V gene. CDR3 sequence reads: CASSPTSGNYYEQFF.

The rearrangement uses TRBV11-1 and TRBJ2-4; the D gene TCRdb calls, TRBD2, cannot be checked with no DNA. Germline V gene data show CDR1 as SGHAT and CDR2 as FQDESV (reference sequence). The CDR3 runs to 15 residues. The CDR3 sequence is CASSLNPSSRNIQYF.

The genes are TRBV3-1 and TRBJ2-3; TCRdb's D call, TRBD2, is unchecked because there is no DNA. This CDR3 spans 15 amino acids. Germline V lookup: CDR1 LGHDT, CDR2 YNNKEL (reference sequence). The CDR3 sequence: CASSPDQHRTDTQYF.

The V and J genes are TRBV3-1 and TRBJ2-5; TCRdb's D call of TRBD1 is untestable without DNA. Germline V gene sequence: CDR1 LGHDT, CDR2 YNNKEL (reference sequence). CDR3 length equals 16 residues. CDR3 region: CASSRGQITSQETQYF.

V is TRBV7-8 and J is TRBJ2-3. CDR1 is SGHVS, CDR2 FQNEAQ, per germline. The length of the CDR3 is 14 residues. CDR3 protein: CASSLRTVSDTQYF.

The chain is built from TRBV10-3 and TRBJ2-1. The CDR3 consists of 13 residues. Germline-derived CDR1 and CDR2 are ENHRY and SYGVKD. The CDR3 protein is CAISEIGGLEQFF.

The J gene is TRBJ2-1, the V gene TRBV11-3; TCRdb reports TRBD2, a call that lacks DNA to check it against. The CDR3 length is 16 residues. Germline V lookup: CDR1 SGHNT, CDR2 YENEEA. The CDR3 here is CASSLEGLGFSYEQFF.

This chain links TRBV2 with TRBJ1-2; the D call from TCRdb, TRBD1, cannot be confirmed without DNA. CDR3 length equals 13 residues. Looked up from germline, CDR1 is SNHLY and CDR2 is FYNNEI. The chain's CDR3 is CASTSDSSLGYTF.

The V call is TRBV6-2 or TRBV6-3, the J call TRBJ2-5; TCRdb names TRBD2, which stays unverified in the absence of DNA. The CDR3 contains 15 residues. Germline V gene sequence: CDR1 MNHEY, CDR2 SVGEGT. CDR3 sequence: CASRLAGGAEETQYF.